The sequence of this T cell receptor (beta chain) was determined in a study of T cells after yellow fever vaccination. Study details: SMART-Seq v4 Ultra Low Input handled preparation of low-cell-number fractions.

V lost 9 bases to trimming and J lost 4 bases; unmatched junction nucleotides: 10. Germline V gives CDR1 MNHNS, CDR2 SASEGT. The CDR3 sequence is 15 residues long. General observations from the study: Shared CD4/CD8 clonotypes were a small share, likely from convergent recombination.

TCRdb ran MiXCR on the 5' RACE reads and lists one entry per CDR3 protein. The profile shows about 120,000 distinct CDR3 sequences, 15% of them singletons. About this clonotype itself: Its antigen is as yet unknown.

This sequence was found in a man aged 18-30 years who received the YFV17D yellow fever vaccine. The material was CD8+ T cells sorted from PBMCs, obtained 5 days after the yellow fever booster vaccination. This sequence joins TRBV6-1 and TRBJ2-3; 10 bases agree with TRBD1. CDR3 nucleotides: TGTGCCAGTGGGAACCGGGACAGGGGTTCAGATACGCAGTATTTT. Translation: CASGNRDRGSDTQYF.